Shown below are 18 T cell receptor beta chains from a single sample sequenced in a study of blood T cell repertoires in COVID-19. Measured with immunoSEQ multiplex PCR; TCRdb has only the in-frame clones, and not every one. The data show fewer than 40,000 clones, approximately 80% seen once. The sample consisted of peripheral blood. These receptors all come from a man aged 80 or over with acute or convalescent COVID-19.

This sequence joins TRBV5-3 and TRBJ2-1; possibly TRBD1 for D (5 bases). Being an ORF, TRBV5-3 has a function that is uncertain. The CDR3 length is 14 residues. V shed 4 bases and J shed 8 bases, with 16 bases lying between them. CDR3 coding DNA: TGTGCCAGAAGCACCTGGACAATTTGGGATGAGCAGTTCTTC. It encodes CARSTWTIWDEQFF.

V is TRBV7-2 and J is TRBJ2-5; 7 nucleotides line up with TRBD1. Germline trimming cut 1 base from V and 6 bases from J; bases unmatched to any gene: 11. The CDR3 consists of 16 residues. The V gene's germline CDR1 is SGHTA and CDR2 FQGNSA. The CDR3 region is CASSLEEGGPQKTQYF. The CDR3 nucleotides read TGTGCCAGCAGCTTAGAGGAAGGGGGCCCCCAGAAGACCCAGTACTTC.

This chain uses TRBV7-2 with TRBJ1-6, with TRBD1 matching over 10 bases. CDR3 length: 15 residues. With 7 bases clipped from V and 10 bases from J, the junction kept 10 bases outside the gene matches. The germline V gene has CDR1 SGHTA and CDR2 FQGNSA. CDR3 sequence reads: CASNLGQGNVSPLHF. Written as DNA, the CDR3 is TGTGCCAGCAACTTGGGACAGGGGAACGTCTCACCCCTCCACTTT. Variable domain in full (rest from reference TRBV7-2 and TRBJ1-6): GAGVSQSPSNKVTEKGKDVELRCDPISGHTALYWYRQSLGQGLEFLIYFQGNSAPDKSGLPSDRFSAERTGGSVSTLTIQRTQQEDSAVYLCASNLGQGNVSPLHFGNGTRLTVT.

The CDR3 sequence is CASSPLAGGLYEQYF. CDR3 bases: TGTGCCAGCAGCCCCCTAGCGGGAGGCTTATACGAGCAGTACTTC. The V and J genes are TRBV7-2 and TRBJ2-7; 11 bases map to TRBD2. Germline CDR1 is SGHTA and CDR2 is FQGNSA. The CDR3 is made up of 15 amino acids. With V trimmed by 5 bases and J by 4 bases, 7 bases remained unmatched. The full variable domain, rest sourced from reference TRBV7-2 and TRBJ2-7, is GAGVSQSPSNKVTEKGKDVELRCDPISGHTALYWYRQSLGQGLEFLIYFQGNSAPDKSGLPSDRFSAERTGGSVSTLTIQRTQQEDSAVYLCASSPLAGGLYEQYFGPGTRLTVT.

This sequence joins TRBV6-1 and TRBJ2-7; weak D call: TRBD2 (5 bases). The CDR3 totals 14 residues. Germline V lookup: CDR1 MNHNS, CDR2 SASEGT. Between the trimmed V and J ends, which lost 3 bases and 5 bases, there was a span of 14 bases. The CDR3 reads CASSDGPGLHEQYF. The CDR3, as DNA: TGTGCCAGCAGTGACGGGCCGGGATTGCACGAGCAGTACTTC.

V is TRBV3-1 (or the pseudogene TRBV3-2) and J is TRBJ2-1, with D maybe TRBD1 (6 bases). V was cut by 10 bases and J by 0 bases, with 10 bases left in between. Germline V gene data show CDR1 as LGHDT and CDR2 as YNNKEL (reference sequence). The CDR3 has 13 amino acids. CDR3 nucleotide sequence: TGTGCCACCACAGGGAGCTCCTACAATGAGCAGTTCTTC. The encoded protein is CATTGSSYNEQFF.

V and J are TRBV7-2 and TRBJ1-2; a weak D match, TRBD1 (5 bases). Trimming cost V 5 bases and J 5 bases, with 12 bases left between them. This CDR3 has 13 amino acids. Per the germline V gene, CDR1 is SGHTA and CDR2 is FQGNSA. In nucleotides, the CDR3 is TGTGCCAGCAGCCCTCTAGGGGCATATGGCTACACCTTC. Translated, it gives CASSPLGAYGYTF. Filled out from reference TRBV7-2 and TRBJ1-2, the complete variable domain reads GAGVSQSPSNKVTEKGKDVELRCDPISGHTALYWYRQSLGQGLEFLIYFQGNSAPDKSGLPSDRFSAERTGGSVSTLTIQRTQQEDSAVYLCASSPLGAYGYTFGSGTRLTVV.

The chain is built from TRBV2 and TRBJ1-2; TRBD1 matches 8 bases. V shed 5 bases, J shed 4 bases, and the junction held 3 bases outside the gene matches. CDR1 is SNHLY, CDR2 FYNNEI, per germline. The CDR3 length is 13 residues. The CDR3 sequence is CASSRQGPYGYTF. The DNA for the CDR3 is TGTGCCAGCAGTCGACAGGGGCCCTATGGCTACACCTTC.

This clone was counted a few times. V gene TRBV4-2 combines with J gene TRBJ1-2, with D tentatively TRBD1 (6 bases). Germline lookup yields CDR1 LGHNA and CDR2 YNFKEQ. The length of the CDR3 is 14 residues. The ends were cut back, 1 base at V and 8 bases at J, with 14 bases in the middle. The CDR3 protein is CASSQVGTNAGYTF. The CDR3 coding sequence is TGTGCCAGCAGCCAAGTGGGGACAAATGCGGGCTACACCTTC.

This clone has a handful of counts. The J gene is TRBJ1-6, the V gene TRBV9; TRBD1 matches 9 bases. The CDR3 runs 15 residues. CDR1 is SGDLS and CDR2 is YYNGEE in the germline V gene. Trimming at V came to 4 bases and at J to 6 bases, leaving 5 bases not matched to a gene. The CDR3 region is CASSMGQGGNSPLHF. The CDR3 nucleotides are TGTGCCAGCAGCATGGGACAGGGAGGTAATTCACCCCTCCACTTT.

This clone was counted a single time. This rearrangement joins TRBV7-2 to TRBJ1-4; tentatively, D is TRBD1 (5 bases). From germline, CDR1 is SGHTA and CDR2 FQGNSA. This CDR3 has 15 residues. V was trimmed by 1 base and J by 14 bases, leaving 20 bases between them. The CDR3 region is CASSLEGLSHDRLFF. Written as DNA, the CDR3 is TGTGCCAGCAGCTTAGAGGGGTTATCCCATGACCGGCTGTTTTTT.

CDR3: CAWSRVGGYTF. CDR3 sequence (DNA): TGTGCCTGGAGCAGGGTCGGTGGCTACACCTTC. The V and J genes are TRBV30 and TRBJ1-2; TRBD1 might be the D (5 bases). The CDR3 spans 11 residues. V lost 3 bases and J lost 7, with 9 bases in between. In germline, CDR1 is GTSNPN, CDR2 SVGIG (reference sequence). The whole variable domain, filled in from reference TRBV30 and TRBJ1-2, reads SQTIHQWPATLVQPVGSPLSLECTVEGTSNPNLYWYRQAAGRGLQLLFYSVGIGQISSEVPQNLSASRPQDRQFILSSKKLLLSDSGFYLCAWSRVGGYTFGSGTRLTVV.

This chain uses TRBV11-2 with TRBJ2-7, with 7 bases lining up with TRBD2. After removal of 1 base from V and 2 bases from J, the junction contained 2 bases not matched to a gene. Germline V gives CDR1 SGHAT, CDR2 FQNNGV. This CDR3 has 14 amino acids. As DNA, the CDR3 is TGTGCCAGCAGCTTAGGGCTAGCGGCCTACGAGCAGTACTTC. It yields the protein CASSLGLAAYEQYF.

The CDR3 DNA reads TGTGCCAGCTCACCACCGGAGGCCTCTCGGACCCAGTACTTC. Translating it yields CASSPPEASRTQYF. V usage is TRBV18 and J usage is TRBJ2-5, with D possibly being TRBD2 (5 bases). This CDR3 has 14 amino acids. V was cut by 0 bases and J by 7 bases, with 12 bases left in between. The germline gives CDR1 KGHSH, CDR2 LQKENI.

The CDR3 DNA is TGTGCCAGCTCACCGACTAGCGGGTATTACGAGCAGTACTTC. As protein: CASSPTSGYYEQYF. The V and J genes are TRBV18 and TRBJ2-7; TRBD2 matches at 10 bases. The J segment lost 4 bases and the V segment lost 3 bases, leaving 3 bases of the junction unmatched. The CDR3 consists of 14 residues. Per germline, CDR1 KGHSH and CDR2 LQKENI. The full variable domain, in which reference TRBV18 and TRBJ2-7 provide the parts outside the CDR3, is NAGVMQNPRHLVRRRGQEARLRCSPMKGHSHVYWYRQLPEEGLKFMVYLQKENIIDESGMPKERFSAEFPKEGPSILRIQQVVRGDSAAYFCASSPTSGYYEQYFGPGTRLTVT.

This clone showed up just once. The CDR3 loop reads CASSLSRVGEQYF. The CDR3 region has the DNA TGTGCCAGCAGTTTATCGAGGGTGGGCGAGCAGTACTTC. The chain is built from TRBV27 and TRBJ2-7; possible D gene TRBD2, 5 bases. Germline CDR1 reads MNHEY; CDR2 reads SMNVEV (reference sequence). The CDR3 has 13 amino acids. V dropped 0 bases and J dropped 6 bases, with 9 bases sitting between them.

V gene TRBV4-2 combines with J gene TRBJ2-1, with 12 bases aligning to TRBD2. Germline loops: CDR1 LGHNA, CDR2 YNFKEQ. Losses at the gene ends were 0 bases for V and 5 bases for J; bases not matched to a gene: 5. The CDR3 contains 17 residues. The CDR3 loop reads CASSQEGRLAGDNEQFF. The CDR3 nucleotides read TGTGCCAGCAGCCAAGAGGGGAGACTAGCGGGAGACAATGAGCAGTTCTTC.

This clone appeared a few times. The chain is built from TRBV19 and TRBJ1-1; maybe TRBD1 (5 bases). The CDR3 is 15 amino acids. Trimming cost V 5 bases and J 1 base, with 14 bases left between them. The germline V gene encodes CDR1 LNHDA and CDR2 SQIVND (reference sequence). CDR3 sequence: CASSHLPDRNTEAFF. Written as DNA, the CDR3 is TGTGCCAGTAGTCATTTACCCGACAGGAACACTGAAGCTTTCTTT.